One and the same sample provided the 22 T cell receptor beta chains below, sequenced in a study of cytomegalovirus exposure and HLA in healthy donors. The repertoire was sequenced with immunoSEQ multiplex PCR; TCRdb's copy has only in-frame clones and lacks some. The table has more than 150,000 clones, around 84% seen once. Specimen: PBMCs. These receptors originate from a man between 18 and 29 years old in good health and CMV-seropositive.

This chain uses TRBV9 with TRBJ2-7, with 10 bases fitting TRBD1. The CDR3 spans 15 residues. Per the germline V gene, CDR1 is SGDLS and CDR2 is YYNGEE. Trimming took 0 bases from V and 5 from J; bases not matched to a gene: 5. CDR3 nucleotides: TGTGCCAGCAGCGTAGTAGGGACAGGGGTGAACGAGCAGTACTTC. Encoded protein: CASSVVGTGVNEQYF.

The V gene is TRBV14, the J gene TRBJ2-7; no clear D. The V end was cut by 2 bases, the J end by 2 bases, with 13 bases between. There are 15 residues in the CDR3. Germline V CDR1 and CDR2: SGHDN, FVKESK. This CDR3 reads CASSQLSLPPYEQYF. The DNA for the CDR3 is TGTGCCAGCAGCCAACTCTCTCTACCCCCCTACGAGCAGTACTTC.

This clone was seen once. This chain connects TRBV5-4 to TRBJ2-1, with 8 bases matching TRBD2. The CDR3 loop spans 15 amino acids. The V gene's germline CDR1 is SGHNT and CDR2 YYREEE (reference sequence). The J segment lost 6 bases and the V segment lost 4 bases, leaving 9 bases of the junction unmatched. This CDR3 reads CASSPGIAGSNEQFF. CDR3 DNA sequence: TGTGCCAGCAGCCCGGGAATAGCGGGGTCCAATGAGCAGTTCTTC.

The chain carries TRBV7-3 and TRBJ2-1, with TRBD2 as a possible D gene (6 bases). The germline gives CDR1 SGHTA, CDR2 FQGTGA. V lost 9 bases and J 0 bases, leaving 15 bases between the germline ends. The CDR3 loop spans 15 amino acids. For the CDR3, the DNA is TGTGCCAGTTCCTCTAGCGTTACCTCCTACAATGAGCAGTTCTTC. Residues: CASSSSVTSYNEQFF. The variable domain in full, completed from reference TRBV7-3 and TRBJ2-1, reads GAGVSQTPSNKVTEKGKYVELRCDPISGHTALYWYRQSLGQGPEFLIYFQGTGAADDSGLPNDRFFAVRPEGSVSTLKIQRTERGDSAVYLCASSSSVTSYNEQFFGPGTRLTVL.

The rearrangement links TRBV29-1 to TRBJ2-1, with 10 bases identical to TRBD2. After removal of 4 bases from V and 6 bases from J, the junction contained 6 bases not matched to a gene. The length of the CDR3 is 14 residues. Germline V gives CDR1 SQVTM, CDR2 ANQGSEA. CDR3 in DNA: TGCAGCGTTGGGGCTAGCGGGAGTAGCAATGAGCAGTTCTTC. Its translation: CSVGASGSSNEQFF.

The V call is TRBV30, the J call TRBJ2-2; D uncertain. Trimming removed 4 bases from V and 5 bases from J, with 11 bases in between. Germline-derived CDR1 and CDR2 are GTSNPN and SVGIG (reference sequence). This CDR3 spans 13 amino acids. Here the CDR3 DNA reads TGTGCCTGGATTCCTGCGTGGACCGGGGAGCTGTTTTTT. Protein: CAWIPAWTGELFF.

The chain carries TRBV27 and TRBJ2-5; 11 bases align to TRBD2. CDR1 and CDR2 from the germline V gene are MNHEY and SMNVEV (reference sequence). This CDR3 is built from 14 residues. The J segment lost 4 bases and the V segment lost 6 bases, leaving 4 bases of the junction unmatched. The CDR3 DNA sequence: TGTGCCAGCAGACGTAGCGGGGGGGGAGAGACCCAGTACTTC. Translation: CASRRSGGGETQYF.

The rearrangement links TRBV9 to TRBJ2-4; 9 nucleotides match TRBD2. The CDR3 has 15 residues. Trimming cost V 0 bases and J 7 bases; bases outside gene matches: 5. Germline CDR1 reads SGDLS; CDR2 reads YYNGEE. The CDR3 sequence is CASSVGGRATNIQYF. The CDR3 DNA is TGTGCCAGCAGCGTAGGCGGGAGGGCGACGAACATTCAGTACTTC.

J is TRBJ2-5 and V is TRBV7-3; 9 positions agree with TRBD1. V shed 4 bases and J 4 bases; nucleotides not matched to a gene: 7. The CDR3 loop spans 15 amino acids. The V gene's germline CDR1 is SGHTA and CDR2 FQGTGA. CDR3 DNA sequence: TGTGCCAGCAGCTCCCCGGGACAGGGTAGAGAGACCCAGTACTTC. This gives the protein CASSSPGQGRETQYF.

The V call is TRBV28, the J call TRBJ2-7; D is perhaps TRBD2 (6 bases). Germline CDR1 is MDHEN and CDR2 is SYDVKM. The CDR3 spans 13 residues. V was clipped by 5 bases and J by 4 bases, with 12 bases between them. This CDR3 is CASSPGTFYEQYF. The CDR3 nucleotides read TGTGCCAGCAGTCCGGGGACTTTTTACGAGCAGTACTTC.

The chain uses TRBV19 and TRBJ2-4, with TRBD2 identical over 8 bases. V trimming: 7 bases; J trimming: 3 bases; junction bases outside the gene matches: 8. This CDR3 is built from 15 residues. Looked up from germline, CDR1 is LNHDA and CDR2 is SQIVND (reference sequence). CDR3 sequence (DNA): TGTGCCAGTAAGGAGTCGGCGGGAGGCAAAAACATTCAGTACTTC. Its translation is CASKESAGGKNIQYF.

This clone has just one count. The rearrangement uses TRBV7-2 and TRBJ2-7; 13 positions agree with TRBD2. Germline V gives CDR1 SGHTA, CDR2 FQGNSA. V was pared by 5 bases and J by 1 base, with 11 bases of the junction left unmatched. There are 18 residues in the CDR3. Here the CDR3 DNA reads TGTGCCAGCAGCCCTAATCTCGGGACTAGCGGGACATCCTACGAGCAGTACTTC. Its protein product is CASSPNLGTSGTSYEQYF.

This chain links TRBV19 with TRBJ2-7; 9 positions match TRBD2. Trimming cost V 3 bases and J 3 bases; bases outside gene matches: 12. This CDR3 has 17 amino acids. CDR1 and CDR2 from the germline V gene are LNHDA and SQIVND (reference sequence). The CDR3 reads CASSITDIAGAVYEQYF. For the CDR3, the DNA is TGTGCCAGTAGTATTACGGATATAGCGGGAGCCGTCTACGAGCAGTACTTC.

The rearrangement links TRBV7-3 to TRBJ2-7; no firm D call. Germline V gene data show CDR1 as SGHTA and CDR2 as FQGTGA. The CDR3 loop spans 15 amino acids. V was clipped by 5 bases and J by 0 bases, with 14 bases between them. This chain's CDR3 is CASSAESGGSYEQYF. CDR3 in DNA: TGTGCCAGCAGCGCCGAGAGTGGCGGCTCCTACGAGCAGTACTTC.

The V gene is TRBV7-8, the J gene TRBJ2-3, with 9 bases fitting TRBD2. J lost 2 bases, V lost 0 bases, and 9 bases had no gene match. Germline-derived CDR1 and CDR2 are SGHVS and FQNEAQ. The CDR3 has 18 residues. DNA of the CDR3: TGTGCCAGCAGCTTAGCGGGGCTAGCGGGGACATACACAGATACGCAGTATTTT. As protein: CASSLAGLAGTYTDTQYF. Filled out from reference TRBV7-8 and TRBJ2-3, the complete variable domain reads GAGVSQSPRYKVAKRGQDVALRCDPISGHVSLFWYQQALGQGPEFLTYFQNEAQLDKSGLPSDRFFAERPEGSVSTLKIQRTQQEDSAVYLCASSLAGLAGTYTDTQYFGPGTRLTVL.

This rearrangement joins TRBV11-2 to TRBJ2-3; D ambiguous. This CDR3 is 15 amino acids long. The V and J ends lost 1 base and 4 bases respectively, with 12 bases between them. Per germline, CDR1 SGHAT and CDR2 FQNNGV. CDR3 nucleotide sequence: TGTGCCAGCAGCTTAGCTCTAGAACAAGCAGATACGCAGTATTTT. As protein: CASSLALEQADTQYF.

This sequence joins TRBV5-1 and TRBJ1-1; 8 bases are shared with TRBD1. This CDR3 is built from 14 residues. Germline V gene sequence: CDR1 SGHRS, CDR2 YFSETQ. Trimming at V came to 1 base and at J to 4 bases, leaving 3 bases not matched to a gene. Here the CDR3 reads CASSLRQGSTEAFF. The CDR3 DNA reads as TGCGCCAGCAGCTTGAGACAGGGGAGCACTGAAGCTTTCTTT. Looking up the rest from reference TRBV5-1 and TRBJ1-1 gives the full variable domain: KAGVTQTPRYLIKTRGQQVTLSCSPISGHRSVSWYQQTPGQGLQFLFEYFSETQRNKGNFPGRFSGRQFSNSRSEMNVSTLELGDSALYLCASSLRQGSTEAFFGQGTRLTVV.

This rearrangement joins TRBV9 to TRBJ1-4; 9 bases match TRBD1. The CDR3 sequence is 16 residues long. After removal of 4 bases from V and 4 bases from J, the junction contained 8 bases not matched to a gene. Germline loops: CDR1 SGDLS, CDR2 YYNGEE. CDR3 in amino acids: CASSQRTGEINEKLFF. The CDR3 nucleotides are TGTGCCAGCAGCCAGAGGACAGGGGAGATTAATGAAAAACTGTTTTTT. The full variable domain, its missing parts supplied by reference TRBV9 and TRBJ1-4, is DSGVTQTPKHLITATGQRVTLRCSPRSGDLSVYWYQQSLDQGLQFLIQYYNGEERAKGNILERFSAQQFPDLHSELNLSSLELGDSALYFCASSQRTGEINEKLFFGSGTQLSVL.

CDR3 sequence: CAWRQGLNVDEQYF. The CDR3, as DNA: TGTGCCTGGAGACAGGGCTTAAACGTCGACGAGCAGTACTTC. This chain uses TRBV30 with TRBJ2-7, with a weak D call TRBD1 (6 bases). Germline loops: CDR1 GTSNPN, CDR2 SVGIG (reference sequence). The CDR3 spans 14 residues. The V end was cut by 3 bases, the J end by 5 bases, with 17 bases between.

To note about this clone: One junction end disagrees with the germline gene, perhaps due to a read error. The gene calls are TRBV27 and TRBJ2-5; D is perhaps TRBD1 (6 bases). This CDR3 has 15 amino acids. From germline, CDR1 is MNHEY and CDR2 SMNVEV (reference sequence). For the CDR3, the DNA is TGTGCCAGCAGTCCCCCACCGGGACACATAACGAGCGAAAACTTC. Protein sequence: CASSPPPGHITSENF.

The chain joins TRBV5-6 to TRBJ2-7; tentative D call: TRBD2 (5 bases). Germline CDR1 is SGHDT and CDR2 is YYEEEE. V was pared by 3 bases and J by 6 bases, with 19 bases between. This CDR3 spans 15 amino acids. The CDR3 region is CASSSSIGISGEQYF. DNA for the CDR3: TGTGCCAGCAGCTCTAGCATCGGTATCTCGGGCGAGCAGTACTTC.

The chain has TRBV28 and TRBJ1-5; the match to TRBD1 covers 12 bases. The CDR3 spans 18 residues. The ends lost 7 bases at V and 0 bases at J; junction bases unmatched: 10. The germline gives CDR1 MDHEN, CDR2 SYDVKM. Here the CDR3 reads CASTRPGQGALSNQPQHF. Here the CDR3 DNA reads TGTGCCAGCACCAGACCGGGACAGGGGGCACTTAGCAATCAGCCCCAGCATTTT.